This is a list of T cell receptor beta chains from one sample in a study of cytomegalovirus exposure and HLA in healthy donors. Generated by immunoSEQ multiplex PCR, the TCRdb table keeps only in-frame clones and is missing some. The table has more than 250,000 clones, around 90% seen once; the top ten hold approximately 1%. Material: PBMCs. Receptors originate from a young woman in good health and CMV-seropositive. CDR3s include the opening cysteine and the closing phenylalanine or tryptophan. The order of the fields is clone size, CDR3 length, V gene, J gene, D gene, CDR3 protein, CDR3 DNA. D genes are given only for firm matches. Expanded clones are given a class, and other clones once, few, many or no size at all.

size: -; length: 13; V: TRBV5-1; J: TRBJ1-2; D: -; CDR3: CASSLEGAYGYTF; DNA: TGCGCCAGCAGCTTGGAAGGGGCTTATGGCTACACCTTC
size: -; length: 12; V: TRBV11-3; J: TRBJ2-3; D: -; CDR3: CASSSGSEAQYF; DNA: TGTGCCAGCAGCTCCGGATCTGAGGCGCAGTATTTT
size: once; length: 17; V: TRBV28; J: TRBJ1-3; D: TRBD1; CDR3: CASRAGQLRSSGNTIYF; DNA: TGTGCCAGCAGGGCGGGACAGCTCCGAAGCTCTGGAAACACCATATATTTT
size: -; length: 15; V: TRBV6-5; J: TRBJ1-2; D: -; CDR3: CASSYSRGARAGYTF; DNA: TGTGCCAGCAGTTACTCGAGAGGGGCGCGAGCCGGCTACACCTTC
size: -; length: 15; V: TRBV4-1; J: TRBJ1-1; D: -; CDR3: CASCADGTLDTEAFF; DNA: TGCGCCAGCTGTGCAGACGGGACTTTAGACACTGAAGCTTTCTTT
size: -; length: 16; V: TRBV7-9; J: TRBJ1-5; D: TRBD1; CDR3: CASSLWTGGEAQPQHF; DNA: TGTGCCAGCAGCTTATGGACAGGGGGTGAGGCGCAGCCCCAGCATTTT
size: -; length: 11; V: TRBV28; J: TRBJ1-2; D: -; CDR3: CASSSGLGYTF; DNA: TGTGCCAGCAGTTCAGGGCTCGGCTACACCTTC
size: -; length: 12; V: TRBV10-3; J: TRBJ1-5; D: -; CDR3: CAISDSNQPQHF; DNA: TGTGCCATCAGCGATAGCAATCAGCCCCAGCATTTT
size: -; length: 14; V: TRBV4-1; J: TRBJ2-7; D: TRBD1; CDR3: CASSPQGASYEQYF; DNA: TGCGCCAGCAGCCCCCAGGGGGCGTCGTACGAGCAGTACTTC
size: -; length: 15; V: TRBV5-1; J: TRBJ2-5; D: -; CDR3: CASSLGLGKQETQYF; DNA: TGCGCCAGCAGCTTGGGTCTGGGAAAGCAAGAGACCCAGTACTTC
size: -; length: 12; V: TRBV5-1; J: TRBJ2-7; D: -; CDR3: CASSRGIDEQYF; DNA: TGCGCCAGCAGCAGGGGGATTGACGAGCAGTACTTC
size: -; length: 14; V: TRBV13; J: TRBJ1-1; D: TRBD1; CDR3: CASSTRTGPTEAFF; DNA: TGTGCCAGCAGCACCCGGACAGGGCCCACTGAAGCTTTCTTT
size: -; length: 15; V: TRBV19; J: TRBJ2-7; D: TRBD2; CDR3: CASSIGAGDWYEQYF; DNA: TGTGCCAGTAGTATCGGAGCGGGAGACTGGTACGAGCAGTACTTC
size: -; length: 16; V: TRBV2; J: TRBJ1-5; D: -; CDR3: CASSEIPGAPNQPQHF; DNA: TGTGCCAGCAGTGAGATCCCGGGGGCGCCCAATCAGCCCCAGCATTTT
size: few; length: 14; V: TRBV6-6; J: TRBJ1-2; D: TRBD1; CDR3: CASYFSGTGDGYTF; DNA: TGTGCCAGCTACTTCTCCGGGACAGGGGACGGCTACACCTTC
size: -; length: 12; V: TRBV30; J: TRBJ1-2; D: -; CDR3: CAWSSDNYGYTF; DNA: TGTGCCTGGAGTTCGGACAACTATGGCTACACCTTC
size: few; length: 12; V: TRBV27; J: TRBJ1-2; D: -; CDR3: CASRGQLYGYTF; DNA: TGTGCCAGCAGGGGTCAGCTCTATGGCTACACCTTC
size: -; length: 14; V: TRBV27; J: TRBJ1-5; D: -; CDR3: CASSYDRSNQPQHF; DNA: TGTGCCAGCAGTTACGACAGGTCGAATCAGCCCCAGCATTTT
size: -; length: 16; V: TRBV5-1; J: TRBJ2-5; D: -; CDR3: CASSWSQGGNQETQYF; DNA: TGCGCCAGCAGCTGGTCTCAAGGGGGGAACCAAGAGACCCAGTACTTC
size: -; length: 16; V: TRBV5-1; J: TRBJ2-3; D: TRBD2; CDR3: CASSLSRREPADTQYF; DNA: TGCGCCAGCAGCTTGTCTCGGCGGGAGCCCGCAGATACGCAGTATTTT
size: -; length: 16; V: TRBV7-7; J: TRBJ2-2; D: -; CDR3: CASSYTGASNTGELFF; DNA: TGTGCCAGCAGCTACACAGGAGCATCGAACACCGGGGAGCTGTTTTTT
size: -; length: 16; V: TRBV5-6; J: TRBJ2-7; D: -; CDR3: CASRLSGGRSSYEQYF; DNA: TGTGCCAGCAGACTCTCCGGGGGAAGGAGCTCCTACGAGCAGTACTTC
size: -; length: 17; V: TRBV4-1; J: TRBJ2-5; D: -; CDR3: CASSQDPPAGSPETQYF; DNA: TGCGCCAGCAGCCAAGATCCTCCAGCGGGTTCCCCTGAGACCCAGTACTTC
size: -; length: 15; V: TRBV6-5; J: TRBJ1-2; D: -; CDR3: CASSFLITGGNGYTF; DNA: TGTGCCAGCAGTTTCCTAATAACAGGAGGGAATGGCTACACCTTC
size: -; length: 17; V: TRBV6-1; J: TRBJ2-1; D: TRBD2; CDR3: CASSAPMGLSSYNEQFF; DNA: TGTGCCAGCAGTGCCCCGATGGGACTAAGCTCCTACAATGAGCAGTTCTTC
size: -; length: 15; V: TRBV5-6; J: TRBJ1-2; D: -; CDR3: CASSLLTTAGYGYTF; DNA: TGTGCCAGCAGCTTGCTGACCACAGCAGGCTATGGCTACACCTTC
size: -; length: 15; V: TRBV28; J: TRBJ1-2; D: TRBD1; CDR3: CASSLGQGYDYGYTF; DNA: TGTGCCAGCAGCCTAGGACAGGGGTACGACTATGGCTACACCTTC
size: once; length: 15; V: TRBV6-5; J: TRBJ1-5; D: TRBD1; CDR3: CASSYPRDSPQPQHF; DNA: TGTGCCAGCAGTTACCCGCGGGACAGTCCCCAGCCCCAGCATTTT
size: -; length: 16; V: TRBV6-5; J: TRBJ2-1; D: -; CDR3: CASSYRPRGMNNEQFF; DNA: TGTGCCAGCAGTTACAGGCCGAGGGGAATGAACAATGAGCAGTTCTTC
size: -; length: 14; V: TRBV7-2; J: TRBJ2-7; D: -; CDR3: CASRTGGGVYEQYF; DNA: TGTGCCAGCAGGACCGGGGGTGGGGTTTACGAGCAGTACTTC
size: few; length: 14; V: TRBV15; J: TRBJ1-2; D: -; CDR3: CATSREWVGDGYTF; DNA: TGTGCCACCAGCAGAGAATGGGTTGGAGATGGCTACACCTTC
size: few; length: 14; V: TRBV25-1; J: TRBJ2-5; D: -; CDR3: CASSESGAKETQYF; DNA: TGTGCCAGCAGTGAATCTGGGGCGAAGGAGACCCAGTACTTC
size: -; length: 14; V: TRBV11-1; J: TRBJ2-7; D: -; CDR3: CASSLALTDYEQYF; DNA: TGTGCCAGCAGCTTAGCGCTGACAGATTACGAGCAGTACTTC
size: -; length: 16; V: TRBV27; J: TRBJ2-3; D: TRBD2; CDR3: CASRRTSGWGTDTQYF; DNA: TGTGCCAGCAGAAGGACTAGCGGTTGGGGTACAGATACGCAGTATTTT
size: -; length: 14; V: TRBV6-5; J: TRBJ2-7; D: -; CDR3: CASSFQGPTYEQYF; DNA: TGTGCCAGCAGTTTTCAGGGGCCAACCTACGAGCAGTACTTC
size: -; length: 17; V: TRBV6-1; J: TRBJ2-6; D: TRBD2; CDR3: CASSEWEGNPGANVLTF; DNA: TGTGCCAGCAGTGAATGGGAGGGGAACCCAGGGGCCAACGTCCTGACTTTC
size: -; length: 14; V: TRBV7-2; J: TRBJ2-1; D: -; CDR3: CASSLVIENHEQFF; DNA: TGTGCCAGCAGCTTAGTAATAGAGAACCATGAGCAGTTCTTC
size: -; length: 13; V: TRBV28; J: TRBJ2-7; D: -; CDR3: CATEFTRSYEQYF; DNA: TGTGCCACAGAATTCACGCGGTCCTACGAGCAGTACTTC
size: few; length: 12; V: TRBV7-9; J: TRBJ1-5; D: -; CDR3: CASSFLRQPQHF; DNA: TGTGCCAGCAGCTTTTTGCGTCAGCCCCAGCATTTT
size: -; length: 13; V: TRBV7-2; J: TRBJ2-5; D: -; CDR3: CASSQELRETQYF; DNA: TGTGCCAGCAGTCAGGAACTGCGGGAGACCCAGTACTTC
size: once; length: 14; V: TRBV28; J: TRBJ1-2; D: -; CDR3: CASRKTGDNYGYTF; DNA: TGTGCCAGCAGAAAGACAGGCGACAACTATGGCTACACCTTC
size: -; length: 15; V: TRBV19; J: TRBJ1-6; D: -; CDR3: CASTPTGPRNSPLHF; DNA: TGTGCCAGTACTCCCACAGGCCCTAGAAATTCACCCCTCCACTTT
size: -; length: 11; V: TRBV20-1; J: TRBJ2-7; D: -; CDR3: CSARRGGEQYF; DNA: TGCAGTGCCAGGAGGGGAGGCGAGCAGTACTTC
size: -; length: 12; V: TRBV9; J: TRBJ2-1; D: TRBD1; CDR3: CASRGQGGEQFF; DNA: TGTGCCAGCAGAGGACAGGGCGGTGAGCAGTTCTTC
size: -; length: 14; V: TRBV5-4; J: TRBJ2-7; D: TRBD1; CDR3: CASSAGTATYEQYF; DNA: TGTGCCAGCAGCGCCGGGACAGCCACCTACGAGCAGTACTTC
size: -; length: 15; V: TRBV4-2; J: TRBJ2-7; D: -; CDR3: CASSQGTVQSYEQYF; DNA: TGTGCCAGCAGCCAAGGAACAGTTCAGTCCTACGAGCAGTACTTC
size: -; length: 11; V: TRBV20-1; J: TRBJ2-7; D: -; CDR3: CSALQGYEQYF; DNA: TGCAGTGCTCTCCAGGGGTACGAGCAGTACTTC
size: -; length: 13; V: TRBV7-2; J: TRBJ1-6; D: -; CDR3: CASSLEGYSPLHF; DNA: TGTGCCAGCAGCTTAGAGGGGTACTCACCCCTCCACTTT
size: -; length: 17; V: TRBV5-4; J: TRBJ2-1; D: TRBD2; CDR3: CASSLRAGGPGFGEQFF; DNA: TGTGCCAGCAGCTTGAGAGCGGGAGGGCCTGGGTTTGGGGAGCAGTTCTTC
size: -; length: 17; V: TRBV7-2; J: TRBJ2-7; D: TRBD1; CDR3: CASSRAYEGQGFYEQYF; DNA: TGTGCCAGCAGCCGAGCTTACGAGGGACAGGGGTTTTACGAGCAGTACTTC
size: -; length: 15; V: TRBV28; J: TRBJ1-5; D: -; CDR3: CASSLRDGSNQPQHF; DNA: TGTGCCAGCAGTCTCAGGGACGGTAGCAATCAGCCCCAGCATTTT
size: -; length: 15; V: TRBV25-1; J: TRBJ1-4; D: TRBD1; CDR3: CASSYQGATNEKLFF; DNA: TGTGCCAGCAGTTACCAGGGGGCAACTAATGAAAAACTGTTTTTT
size: -; length: 12; V: TRBV29-1; J: TRBJ2-6; D: -; CDR3: CSVDSGANVLTF; DNA: TGCAGCGTTGATTCTGGGGCCAACGTCCTGACTTTC
size: -; length: 16; V: TRBV7-9; J: TRBJ2-1; D: -; CDR3: CASSESQPGAYNEQFF; DNA: TGTGCCAGCAGCGAATCACAACCGGGGGCATACAATGAGCAGTTCTTC
size: -; length: 13; V: TRBV29-1; J: TRBJ1-2; D: -; CDR3: CSADWGVGYGYTF; DNA: TGCAGCGCCGATTGGGGGGTCGGCTATGGCTACACCTTC
size: -; length: 17; V: TRBV11-2; J: TRBJ2-7; D: TRBD1; CDR3: CASSSSSGTELSYEQYF; DNA: TGTGCCAGCAGCTCCTCCTCGGGGACAGAACTCTCCTACGAGCAGTACTTC
size: -; length: 12; V: TRBV11-3; J: TRBJ2-1; D: -; CDR3: CASSYRVNEQFF; DNA: TGTGCCAGCAGCTATAGGGTGAATGAGCAGTTCTTC
size: -; length: 16; V: TRBV7-8; J: TRBJ1-5; D: -; CDR3: CASSLLRRTVNQPQHF; DNA: TGTGCCAGCAGCTTACTCCGCCGGACAGTTAATCAGCCCCAGCATTTT
size: -; length: 15; V: TRBV7-3; J: TRBJ2-3; D: -; CDR3: CASSPVAGSTDTQYF; DNA: TGTGCCAGCAGCCCTGTGGCGGGCAGCACAGATACGCAGTATTTT
size: -; length: 16; V: TRBV28; J: TRBJ2-2; D: -; CDR3: CASSPEWRDHTGELFF; DNA: TGTGCCAGCAGTCCTGAATGGCGGGATCACACCGGGGAGCTGTTTTTT